The 24 T cell receptor beta chains below come from one sample, sequenced in a study of CD8+ T cells in alopecia areata. RNA extraction was followed by reverse transcription into cDNA, which acted as the sequencing template. The protocol was immunoSEQ multiplex PCR, while the TCRdb copy is restricted to in-frame clones and leaves out a portion. The data show a few hundred thousand clones, 66% seen once. Treatment here: oral pan-JAK inhibitor, 5-10 mg twice daily. Sample: CD4+ T cells sorted from blood, taken around week 44, from a patient treated with tofacitinib. The receptors were gathered from a human donor with alopecia areata.

The V and J genes are TRBV7-3 and TRBJ1-2; weak D call: TRBD1 (5 bases). The CDR3 sequence is 17 residues long. The germline CDR1 and CDR2 sequences are SGHTA and FQGTGA. Trimming cost V 5 bases and J 5 bases, with 24 bases left between them. The CDR3 DNA is TGTGCCAGCAGCCCAAGCCCGGGGGACCAGGATTTATATGGCTACACCTTC. Its protein is CASSPSPGDQDLYGYTF.

This chain links TRBV5-4 with TRBJ2-3, with 7 bases matching TRBD1. The CDR3 loop spans 13 amino acids. The ends lost 4 bases at V and 3 bases at J; junction bases unmatched: 2. The germline CDR1 and CDR2 sequences are SGHNT and YYREEE (reference sequence). The CDR3 loop reads CASSEQGTDTQYF. CDR3 sequence (DNA): TGTGCCAGCAGCGAACAGGGGACAGATACGCAGTATTTT.

The rearrangement uses TRBV9 and TRBJ2-1, with 7 bases that match TRBD2. CDR1 is SGDLS and CDR2 is YYNGEE in the germline V gene. This CDR3 has 15 amino acids. Trimming at V came to 1 base and at J to 1 base, leaving 2 bases not matched to a gene. For the CDR3, the DNA is TGTGCCAGCAGCGTAACTAGCGATTCCTACAATGAGCAGTTCTTC. The encoded protein is CASSVTSDSYNEQFF.

This chain connects TRBV30 to TRBJ2-3; D uncertain. This CDR3 has 12 amino acids. V shed 4 bases and J shed 0 bases, with 5 bases lying between them. Germline values: CDR1 GTSNPN, CDR2 SVGIG (reference sequence). The CDR3 DNA is TGTGCCTGGACAGTGAGCACAGATACGCAGTATTTT. It translates to CAWTVSTDTQYF.

This clone was seen repeatedly, ten times or more. The genes are TRBV2 and TRBJ2-7; D may match TRBD1 or TRBD2 (5 bases each). The CDR3 is 18 amino acids. CDR1 is SNHLY and CDR2 is FYNNEI in the germline V gene. Between the trimmed V and J ends, which lost 11 bases and 2 bases, there was a span of 31 bases. The CDR3 region is CAGRGVSEGSSPAYEQYF. The CDR3 DNA sequence: TGTGCCGGACGAGGAGTCAGTGAGGGGTCTAGTCCCGCCTACGAGCAGTACTTC.

The CDR3: CASQTSGRPGTQYF. For the CDR3, the DNA is TGTGCCAGCCAGACTAGCGGCCGCCCTGGTACGCAGTATTTT. The chain carries TRBV5-4 and TRBJ2-3; 9 bases are a match to TRBD2. The length of the CDR3 is 14 residues. Losses at the gene ends were 7 bases for V and 8 bases for J; bases not matched to a gene: 11. Germline-derived CDR1 and CDR2 are SGHNT and YYREEE (reference sequence).

The chain combines TRBV5-1 with TRBJ1-2, with D maybe TRBD1 (5 bases). In germline, CDR1 is SGHRS, CDR2 YFSETQ. The CDR3 totals 13 residues. V lost 4 bases, J lost 6 bases, and 13 bases lay in between. CDR3 bases: TGCGCCAGCAGCCCCGGGACGGCTGATGGCTACACCTTC. Encoded protein: CASSPGTADGYTF.

V gene TRBV2 combines with J gene TRBJ1-2; the D is unclear. Germline CDR1 and CDR2: SNHLY and FYNNEI. Trimming removed 7 bases at V and 0 bases at J, with 9 bases between. CDR3 size: 13 residues. CDR3: CASNTSPNYGYTF. In DNA form, the CDR3 reads TGTGCCAGCAATACAAGTCCTAACTATGGCTACACCTTC.

The chain uses TRBV15 and TRBJ1-6; the D is unclear. The germline V gene has CDR1 LNHNV and CDR2 YYDKDF (reference sequence). V dropped 7 bases and J dropped 7 bases, with 8 bases sitting between them. The CDR3 runs 12 residues. The CDR3 loop reads CATTSLNSPLHF. Here the CDR3 DNA reads TGTGCCACCACTAGCCTGAATTCACCCCTCCACTTT. Full variable domain (remainder filled in from reference TRBV15 and TRBJ1-6): DAMVIQNPRYQVTQFGKPVTLSCSQTLNHNVMYWYQQKSSQAPKLLFHYYDKDFNNEADTPDNFQSRRPNTSFCFLDIRSPGLGDTAMYLCATTSLNSPLHFGNGTRLTVT.

The rearrangement uses TRBV14 and TRBJ1-6, with 10 bases matching TRBD1. V was pared by 8 bases and J by 9 bases, with 7 bases of the junction left unmatched. The CDR3 has 14 amino acids. Germline-derived CDR1 and CDR2 are SGHDN and FVKESK. The CDR3 is CASSVTGGFSPLHF. As DNA, the CDR3 is TGTGCCAGCTCAGTGACAGGGGGCTTTTCACCCCTCCACTTT.

This chain links TRBV30 with TRBJ2-2; D remains unclear. The germline V gene encodes CDR1 GTSNPN and CDR2 SVGIG (reference sequence). V lost 0 bases and J 6 bases, leaving 8 bases between the germline ends. The CDR3 runs to 13 residues. CDR3 residues: CAWSVSRAGELFF. The CDR3 coding sequence is TGTGCCTGGAGTGTCTCTCGGGCCGGGGAGCTGTTTTTT.

The gene calls are TRBV5-6 and TRBJ1-2; 9 bases line up with TRBD1. The germline V gene has CDR1 SGHDT and CDR2 YYEEEE. Unmatched junction bases numbered 8, after V lost 4 bases and J lost 7 bases. The CDR3 totals 14 residues. The CDR3 spells CASSHRSGQGGYTF. The CDR3 region has the DNA TGTGCCAGCAGCCACCGATCGGGACAGGGTGGCTACACCTTC.

The V gene is TRBV27, the J gene TRBJ1-1; no clear D gene. Germline V gene lookup returns CDR1 MNHEY and CDR2 SMNVEV (reference sequence). The CDR3 runs to 13 residues. Trimming removed 3 bases from V and 2 bases from J, with 7 bases in between. In DNA, the CDR3 is TGTGCCAGCAGTTTTGAGTATAACACTGAAGCTTTCTTT. Translating it yields CASSFEYNTEAFF.

This chain links TRBV4-3 with TRBJ2-5; D remains unclear. Trimming cost V 0 bases and J 5 bases, with 10 bases left between them. The CDR3 covers 14 residues. Germline-derived CDR1 and CDR2 are LGHNA and YSLEER. The DNA of the CDR3 is TGCGCCAGCAGCCAAGATGCTAGTTATGAGACCCAGTACTTC. Translated: CASSQDASYETQYF.

This chain uses TRBV20-1 with TRBJ1-2; D gene ambiguous. The V and J ends lost 3 bases and 3 bases respectively, with 5 bases between them. CDR1 and CDR2 from the germline V gene are DFQATT and SNEGSKA (reference sequence). The CDR3 length is 11 residues. The CDR3 spells CSASWDYGYTF. The CDR3 bases are TGCAGTGCTAGTTGGGACTATGGCTACACCTTC.

The chain is built from TRBV7-9 and TRBJ2-7, with D tentatively TRBD2 (6 bases). This CDR3 comprises 13 residues. Germline loops: CDR1 SEHNR, CDR2 FQNEAQ (reference sequence). The V and J ends lost 5 bases and 6 bases respectively, with 14 bases between them. This CDR3 is CASSPGAEGEQYF. CDR3 coding DNA: TGTGCCAGCAGCCCGGGAGCAGAGGGCGAGCAGTACTTC.

The genes are TRBV27 and TRBJ2-1; TRBD2 matches 13 bases. Per the germline V gene, CDR1 is MNHEY and CDR2 is SMNVEV (reference sequence). The CDR3 runs to 17 residues. The trim removed 3 bases at V and 4 bases at J, leaving 6 bases unmatched. The CDR3, as DNA: TGTGCCAGCAGTTTTCTTCCGACTAGCGGGGGGTACAATGAGCAGTTCTTC. Translation gives CASSFLPTSGGYNEQFF.

The chain has TRBV30 and TRBJ1-5; D perhaps matches TRBD1 (6 bases). Germline V gene lookup returns CDR1 GTSNPN and CDR2 SVGIG (reference sequence). The CDR3 totals 13 residues. Trimming took 5 bases from V and 1 from J, leaving 9 bases between them. The CDR3 nucleotides read TGTGCCTGGTCCGGACAGAGCAATCAGCCCCAGCATTTT. This encodes CAWSGQSNQPQHF.

J is TRBJ1-1 and V is TRBV7-6; tentative D call: TRBD1 (5 bases). The germline CDR1 and CDR2 sequences are SGHVS and FNYEAQ. Trimming took 1 base from V and 1 from J, leaving 10 bases between them. The CDR3 covers 15 residues. The CDR3 sequence: CASSLGGVWNTEAFF. CDR3 sequence (DNA): TGTGCCAGCAGCTTAGGGGGGGTCTGGAACACTGAAGCTTTCTTT.

This clone was seen only a few times. V is TRBV30 and J is TRBJ1-4; D is uncertain. The germline V and J ends were trimmed by 1 base and 0 bases, with 9 bases remaining between them. Germline V gene lookup returns CDR1 GTSNPN and CDR2 SVGIG (reference sequence). The CDR3 is made up of 15 amino acids. This CDR3 reads CAWSAQSATNEKLFF. CDR3 DNA sequence: TGTGCCTGGAGTGCCCAATCCGCAACTAATGAAAAACTGTTTTTT.

As for this clone: The sample carries other DNA sequences with the same CDR3. This sequence joins TRBV29-1 and TRBJ1-1; D is ambiguous. The length of the CDR3 is 10 residues. Germline CDR1 SQVTM, CDR2 ANQGSEA. CDR3 region: CSGKNTEAFF. CDR3 sequence (DNA): TGCTCCGGAAAGAACACTGAAGCTTTCTTT.

This clone was counted once. V is TRBV7-2 and J is TRBJ2-7; 8 nucleotides agree with TRBD2. The junction had 9 bases not matched to a gene; V was cut back by 4 bases and J by 7 bases. The length of the CDR3 is 14 residues. Germline V gene lookup returns CDR1 SGHTA and CDR2 FQGNSA. Here the CDR3 reads CASSSPGGQREQYF. CDR3 sequence (DNA): TGTGCCAGCAGCTCCCCGGGGGGGCAACGGGAGCAGTACTTC.

This chain uses TRBV30 with TRBJ1-6, with TRBD1 as a possible D gene (6 bases). CDR1 is GTSNPN and CDR2 is SVGIG in the germline V gene (reference sequence). The CDR3 loop spans 17 amino acids. The V end was cut by 2 bases, the J end by 7 bases, with 21 bases between. In DNA, the CDR3 is TGTGCCTGGAGTCCACCATCGGGACACAGGATGAATTCACCCCTCCACTTT. It codes for CAWSPPSGHRMNSPLHF.

This clone has more than one count but fewer than ten. V gene TRBV29-1 combines with J gene TRBJ2-7; D gene ambiguous. The ends were cut back, 7 bases at V and 7 bases at J, with 17 bases in the middle. Germline values: CDR1 SQVTM, CDR2 ANQGSEA. The CDR3 sequence is 12 residues long. The CDR3 here is CSALTGSGEQYF. The CDR3 bases are TGCAGCGCTCTGACCGGTTCCGGGGAGCAGTACTTC.